This T cell receptor beta chain was found in a study of T cell responses to AZD1222 COVID-19 vaccine. Overall study results and limits: Seropositivity was recorded at baseline in only 5 or 6 AZD1222 recipients.

Germline V gives CDR1 SQVTM, CDR2 ANQGSEA. Trimming took 1 base from V and 3 from J, leaving 18 bases between them. The CDR3 runs to 16 residues. The data were produced by immunoSEQ multiplex PCR, yet TCRdb's version contains in-frame clones alone and is incomplete. Here the sample spans 85,000 to 90,000 clones, approximately 90% being singletons. Remarks on this clone: The antigen remains unidentified.

This clonotype was obtained from an adult in good health. The chain joins TRBV29-1 to TRBJ1-2, with D perhaps matching TRBD1 (6 bases). Material: peripheral blood, obtained on day 0 of MenACWY control vaccination. CDR3 in DNA: TGCAGCGTTGAAGGACCCCGGGACCAGGGGTACTATGGCTACACCTTC. It codes for CSVEGPRDQGYYGYTF.